Shown below are 19 T cell receptor beta chains from a single sample sequenced in a study of response to subunit inactivated influenza vaccine. TCRdb fed the RT-PCR reads into MiXCR, producing one record per CDR3 protein. In the table there are 150,000 or so distinct CDR3 sequences, under 13% of which are singletons. Sample: non-naive T cells sorted from PBMCs, taken roughly 6 weeks after vaccination. The receptor source for this set is a man aged 45 to 65 who received an inactivated influenza vaccine.

Written as DNA, the CDR3 is TGTGCCAGCAGTAAGGACAGCTACAATGAGCAGTTCTTC. It codes for CASSKDSYNEQFF. This chain joins TRBV12-3 or TRBV12-4 and TRBJ2-1; maybe TRBD1 (6 bases). This CDR3 is 13 amino acids long. Trimming shortened V by 5 bases and J by 3 bases, and 8 bases separated the two germline ends.

This clonotype was seen a handful of times. This chain links TRBV20-1 with TRBJ2-7, with 7 bases that match TRBD1. Germline CDR1 is DFQATT and CDR2 is SNEGSKA (reference sequence). J lost 2 bases, V lost 6 bases, and 7 bases had no gene match. This CDR3 spans 13 amino acids. CDR3 loop: CSAIRDSAYEQYF. The CDR3 nucleotides are TGCAGTGCGATACGGGACAGTGCCTACGAGCAGTACTTC.

This clonotype appeared a few times. The chain joins TRBV3-1 to TRBJ2-1; TRBD2 might be the D (6 bases). Trimming pared 1 base from V and 15 bases from J, leaving 10 bases between. Germline V lookup: CDR1 LGHDT, CDR2 YNNKEL (reference sequence). This CDR3 is 11 amino acids long. CDR3 nucleotide sequence: TGTGCCAGCAGCCAAGGCGGGGAGACGTTCTTC. It encodes CASSQGGETFF.

This clonotype came up a few times. The chain employs TRBV20-1 and TRBJ1-5, with 7 bases identical to TRBD1. Germline CDR1 DFQATT, CDR2 SNEGSKA (reference sequence). The V and J ends lost 6 bases and 5 bases, in that order; junction bases with no gene match: 4. The CDR3 loop spans 12 amino acids. The CDR3 sequence: CSASTGDQPQHF. CDR3 bases: TGCAGTGCCTCAACAGGGGATCAGCCCCAGCATTTT.

This clonotype was recorded at least ten times. V gene TRBV6-2 or TRBV6-3 combines with J gene TRBJ2-7, with D uncertain. The V gene's germline CDR1 is MNHEY and CDR2 SVGEGT. The CDR3 totals 15 residues. With 0 bases removed from V and 7 bases from J, the gap between germline ends came to 16 bases. DNA of the CDR3: TGTGCCAGCAGTTACTCTGTACACCCAGGTGGAGAGCAGTACTTC. Translating it yields CASSYSVHPGGEQYF.

There are a few counts of this clonotype. CDR3 in amino acids: CASSHLPRGSLANEQFF. DNA of the CDR3: TGTGCCAGCAGCCATCTTCCGAGGGGGAGTTTAGCCAATGAGCAGTTCTTC. V gene TRBV3-1 combines with J gene TRBJ2-1; a weak D match, TRBD1 (6 bases). CDR1 LGHDT and CDR2 YNNKEL come from the germline V gene (reference sequence). CDR3 length: 17 residues. V was shortened by 3 bases and J by 6 bases, with 21 bases between the two germline ends.

The table lists this clonotype with many counts. This chain uses TRBV7-2 with TRBJ1-3; no firm D call. Germline V gene data show CDR1 as SGHTA and CDR2 as FQGNSA. V was pared by 3 bases and J by 2 bases, with 11 bases between. The CDR3 has 15 amino acids. For the CDR3, the DNA is TGTGCCAGCAGCTTGTCCTGGAGCACTGGAAACACCATATATTTT. It is translated as CASSLSWSTGNTIYF.

The chain employs TRBV10-3 and TRBJ2-7, with D perhaps assigned TRBD1 or TRBD2 (5 bases each). Germline V gives CDR1 ENHRY, CDR2 SYGVKD. V was trimmed by 0 bases and J by 3 bases, leaving 9 bases between them. CDR3 length: 14 amino acids. The CDR3 nucleotides read TGTGCCATCAGTGAGTCCGGGGCGGGCTACGAGCAGTACTTC. Translating it yields CAISESGAGYEQYF.

The gene calls are TRBV20-1 and TRBJ2-7; 8 nucleotides line up with TRBD2. Germline V gene lookup returns CDR1 DFQATT and CDR2 SNEGSKA (reference sequence). The CDR3 covers 14 residues. Trimming took 3 bases from V and 4 from J; bases not matched to a gene: 8. The CDR3 DNA reads TGCAGTGCTAGCAACCCGGGACTAGTTTACGAGCAGTACTTC. This encodes CSASNPGLVYEQYF.

This clonotype was observed a few times. The gene calls are TRBV20-1 and TRBJ1-2, with D possibly matching TRBD1 (5 bases). The CDR3 has 11 amino acids. Germline CDR1 reads DFQATT; CDR2 reads SNEGSKA (reference sequence). With 1 base removed from V and 8 bases from J, the gap between germline ends came to 8 bases. This CDR3 is CSARGSGGYTF. For the CDR3, the DNA is TGCAGTGCTAGAGGTTCAGGGGGCTACACCTTC.

J is TRBJ2-7 and V is TRBV5-8; D uncertain. This CDR3 has 12 residues. Trimming removed 2 bases from V and 3 bases from J, with 6 bases in between. In germline, CDR1 is SGHTS, CDR2 YDEGEE. The CDR3 protein is CASSFLDYEQYF. CDR3 nucleotide sequence: TGTGCCAGCAGCTTCTTGGACTACGAGCAGTACTTC.

This clonotype was counted at least ten times. The V gene is TRBV28, the J gene TRBJ2-3; TRBD1 is a possible D gene (5 bases). With 4 bases removed from V and 0 bases from J, the gap between germline ends came to 8 bases. The CDR3 consists of 14 residues. CDR1 is MDHEN, CDR2 SYDVKM, per germline. CDR3 sequence (DNA): TGTGCCAGCAGTTCAGGGCACAGCACAGATACGCAGTATTTT. It translates to CASSSGHSTDTQYF.

Notes on this clonotype: The junction differs from germline at one of its ends, possibly a read error. The chain combines TRBV12-3 or TRBV12-4 with TRBJ2-3; 10 bases are shared with TRBD2. This CDR3 spans 18 amino acids. CDR3 coding DNA: TGTGCCTGCAGTTCTCCCGGACTAGCGGAAAAATCCACAGATACGCAGTATTTT. This gives the protein CACSSPGLAEKSTDTQYF.

This clonotype was counted a few times. This chain connects TRBV20-1 to TRBJ2-7; 9 bases map to TRBD1. Germline lookup yields CDR1 DFQATT and CDR2 SNEGSKA (reference sequence). The CDR3 spans 14 residues. J was trimmed by 4 bases and V by 2 bases; bases with no gene match: 6. CDR3 residues: CSARSETGGYEQYF. The CDR3 bases are TGCAGTGCTAGATCTGAGACAGGGGGGTACGAGCAGTACTTC.

This clonotype has only a few counts. J is TRBJ1-5 and V is TRBV7-8; TRBD1 might be the D (5 bases). Trimming stripped 2 bases from V and 5 bases from J, with 7 bases between. Looked up from germline, CDR1 is SGHVS and CDR2 is FQNEAQ. The CDR3 is 13 amino acids. CDR3 residues: CASSLQGHQPQHF. Written as DNA, the CDR3 is TGTGCCAGCAGCTTACAGGGCCATCAGCCCCAGCATTTT.

The chain carries TRBV6-2 or TRBV6-3 and TRBJ1-2; D is perhaps TRBD1 (5 bases). Per the germline V gene, CDR1 is MNHEY and CDR2 is SVGEGT. The CDR3 is 13 residues long. Trimming left V 4 bases short and J 3 bases short, with 9 bases between. The chain's CDR3 is CASSSDSYYGYTF. As DNA, the CDR3 is TGTGCCAGCAGTTCCGACAGCTACTATGGCTACACCTTC.

This clonotype was seen at least ten times. The genes are TRBV12-3 or TRBV12-4 and TRBJ1-1; D gene ambiguous. The CDR3 extends over 13 amino acids. Trimming cost V 3 bases and J 3 bases, with 8 bases left between them. CDR3 in amino acids: CASSFNGDTEAFF. Written as DNA, the CDR3 is TGTGCCAGCAGTTTTAATGGGGACACTGAAGCTTTCTTT.

This clonotype has only a few counts. The chain combines TRBV9 with TRBJ2-3, with 7 bases matching TRBD2. Germline trimming cut 3 bases from V and 4 bases from J; bases unmatched to any gene: 14. This CDR3 comprises 17 residues. Germline V lookup: CDR1 SGDLS, CDR2 YYNGEE. CDR3 nucleotides: TGTGCCAGCAGCGCCAACCTGGGCGGGAGTACCTCAGATACGCAGTATTTT. This codes for CASSANLGGSTSDTQYF.

This clonotype was seen many times. The rearrangement links TRBV5-1 to TRBJ2-2; 12 bases are shared with TRBD2. The CDR3 sequence is 15 residues long. The junction had 0 bases not matched to a gene; V was cut back by 0 bases and J by 6 bases. Germline CDR1 and CDR2: SGHRS and YFSETQ. In DNA form, the CDR3 reads TGCGCCAGCAGCTTGGGGACTAGCGGGGCCGGGGAGCTGTTTTTT. Encoded protein: CASSLGTSGAGELFF.